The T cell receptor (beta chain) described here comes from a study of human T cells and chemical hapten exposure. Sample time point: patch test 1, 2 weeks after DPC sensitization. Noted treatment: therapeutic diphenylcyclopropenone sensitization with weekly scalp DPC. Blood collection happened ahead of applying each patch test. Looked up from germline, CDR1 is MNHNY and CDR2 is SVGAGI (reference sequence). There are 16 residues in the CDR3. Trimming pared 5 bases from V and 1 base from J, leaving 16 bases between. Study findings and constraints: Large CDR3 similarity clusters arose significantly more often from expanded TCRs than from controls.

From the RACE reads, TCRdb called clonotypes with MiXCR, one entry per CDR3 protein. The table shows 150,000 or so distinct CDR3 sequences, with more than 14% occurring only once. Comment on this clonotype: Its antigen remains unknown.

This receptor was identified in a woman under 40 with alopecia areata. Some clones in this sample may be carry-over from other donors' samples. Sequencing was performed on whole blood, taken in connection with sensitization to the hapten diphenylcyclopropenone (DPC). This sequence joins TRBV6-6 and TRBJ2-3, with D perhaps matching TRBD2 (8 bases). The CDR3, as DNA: TGTGCCAGCAGTCGCCGGGAGGGGGCCGGCACAGATACGCAGTATTTT. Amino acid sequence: CASSRREGAGTDTQYF.